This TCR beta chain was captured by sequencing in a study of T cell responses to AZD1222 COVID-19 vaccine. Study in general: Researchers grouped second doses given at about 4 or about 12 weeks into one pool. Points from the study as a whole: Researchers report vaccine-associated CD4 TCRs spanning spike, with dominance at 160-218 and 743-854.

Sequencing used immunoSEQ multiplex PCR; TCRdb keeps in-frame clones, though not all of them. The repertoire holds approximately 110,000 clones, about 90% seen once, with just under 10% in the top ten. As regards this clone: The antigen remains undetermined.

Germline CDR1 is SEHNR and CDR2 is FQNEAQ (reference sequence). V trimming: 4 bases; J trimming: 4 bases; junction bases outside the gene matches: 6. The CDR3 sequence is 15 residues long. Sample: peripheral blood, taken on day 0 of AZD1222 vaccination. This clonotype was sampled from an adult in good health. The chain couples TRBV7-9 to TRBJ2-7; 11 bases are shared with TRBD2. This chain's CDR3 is CASSSLAGGSYEQYF. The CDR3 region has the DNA TGTGCCAGCAGCTCATTAGCGGGAGGGAGTTACGAGCAGTACTTC. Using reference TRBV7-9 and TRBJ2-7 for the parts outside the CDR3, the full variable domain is DTGVSQNPRHKITKRGQNVTFRCDPISEHNRLYWYRQTLGQGPEFLTYFQNEAQLEKSRLLSDRFSAERPKGSFSTLEIQRTEQGDSAMYLCASSSLAGGSYEQYFGPGTRLTVT.